The present TCR beta chain was sequenced within a study of T cells in narcolepsy. The overall study: Patients with NT1 or NT2 and healthy control donors were enrolled.

To note about this clone: No antigen is known for it.

The table came from immunoSEQ multiplex PCR; TCRdb's copy has only in-frame clones and leaves some out. The data hold over 25,000 clones, with 60% to 85% observed a single time. Regarding the study as a whole: Healthy controls reportedly lacked the autoreactive clonotypes serially found in patients' blood. HCRT-specific and TRIB2-specific autoreactive clonotypes appeared among same-patient CSF and blood CD4+ clonotypes.

This sequence originates from a human donor in good health. Sequencing was performed on memory (CD45RA-) CD4+ T cells from blood.

The CDR3 DNA reads as TGTGCCAGCAGCCTCTCAAGATCAGAGACCCAGTACTTC. Amino acid sequence: CASSLSRSETQYF. The chain joins TRBV6-5 to TRBJ2-5; D call uncertain. The length of the CDR3 is 13 residues. Per the germline V gene, CDR1 is MNHEY and CDR2 is SVGAGI. V lost 6 bases to trimming and J lost 4 bases, with 12 bases between them.